Following are 11 T cell receptor beta chains from one sample sequenced in a study of CD8 T cells in ankylosing spondylitis. Study results and limitations: A motif in TCR beta, a set of eight highly homologous variants, appeared characteristic of ankylosing spondylitis blood.

TCRdb re-derived calls from the 5' RACE reads in MiXCR, one entry per CDR3 protein. The sample yields hundreds of thousands of distinct CDR3 sequences, roughly 27% seen once. Antigen specificity for these receptors is unknown. Sequenced: blood, either unsorted or a sorted T cell fraction (not recorded which). All receptors come from a male donor with ankylosing spondylitis.

The rearrangement uses TRBV7-2 and TRBJ2-1; D not certain. CDR3 length: 15 residues. Germline V gene data show CDR1 as SGHTA and CDR2 as FQGNSA. Trimming pared 5 bases from V and 1 base from J, leaving 12 bases between. CDR3 loop: CASSPLTVSYNEQFF. CDR3 in DNA: TGTGCCAGCAGCCCCTTGACCGTTTCCTACAATGAGCAGTTCTTC.

This clonotype was observed a handful of times. The rearrangement uses TRBV11-2 and TRBJ1-2, with 7 bases that match TRBD1. The CDR3 is 16 amino acids. Germline CDR1 is SGHAT and CDR2 is FQNNGV. Trimming at V came to 4 bases and at J to 1 base, leaving 9 bases not matched to a gene. The CDR3 DNA reads as TGTGCCAGCAGCTCCTACCCCGGACAGGTTAACTATGGCTACACCTTC. Encoded protein: CASSSYPGQVNYGYTF.

This clonotype was seen more than once but under ten times. The CDR3 sequence: CASSLGYRYTGELFF. Written as DNA, the CDR3 is TGTGCCAGCAGCTTAGGGTACAGATACACCGGGGAGCTGTTTTTT. V gene TRBV11-2 combines with J gene TRBJ2-2; D gene unclear. Trimming removed 1 base at V and 3 bases at J, with 9 bases between. The length of the CDR3 is 15 residues. The V gene's germline CDR1 is SGHAT and CDR2 FQNNGV.

This clonotype has more than one count but fewer than ten. The chain employs TRBV18 and TRBJ1-1; tentative D call: TRBD1 (5 bases). Germline CDR1 reads KGHSH; CDR2 reads LQKENI. V dropped 3 bases and J dropped 8 bases, with 13 bases sitting between them. The CDR3 loop spans 13 amino acids. CDR3 protein: CASSPVLTVEAFF. CDR3 bases: TGTGCCAGCTCACCCGTGCTGACAGTAGAAGCTTTCTTT.

This chain uses TRBV5-1 with TRBJ2-1, with a tentative D call TRBD2 (5 bases). CDR1 is SGHRS, CDR2 YFSETQ, per germline. The germline V and J ends were trimmed by 2 bases and 7 bases, with 16 bases remaining between them. The CDR3 sequence is 15 residues long. The CDR3 loop reads CASSFRIGAVNEQFF. In DNA, the CDR3 is TGCGCCAGCAGCTTTCGTATCGGAGCGGTTAATGAGCAGTTCTTC. The complete variable domain, with remaining parts taken from reference TRBV5-1 and TRBJ2-1, reads KAGVTQTPRYLIKTRGQQVTLSCSPISGHRSVSWYQQTPGQGLQFLFEYFSETQRNKGNFPGRFSGRQFSNSRSEMNVSTLELGDSALYLCASSFRIGAVNEQFFGPGTRLTVL.

The chain combines TRBV20-1 with TRBJ2-1; TRBD2 matches 10 bases. The CDR3 extends over 15 amino acids. The germline V gene encodes CDR1 DFQATT and CDR2 SNEGSKA (reference sequence). J lost 4 bases, V lost 2 bases, and 5 bases had no gene match. The CDR3 DNA follows: TGCAGTGCTAGATGGCCTAGCGGGAGTTACAATGAGCAGTTCTTC. This encodes CSARWPSGSYNEQFF.

The rearrangement uses TRBV12-3 or TRBV12-4 and TRBJ1-1; 8 bases map to TRBD1. Germline trimming cut 5 bases from V and 8 bases from J; bases unmatched to any gene: 1. This CDR3 spans 11 amino acids. The CDR3 DNA is TGTGCCAGCAGTGACAGGGGAGAAGCTTTCTTT. Protein sequence: CASSDRGEAFF.

In its sample, this clonotype was seen a few times. The chain links TRBV20-1 to TRBJ2-1; the match to TRBD1 covers 8 bases. Germline trimming cut 2 bases from V and 14 bases from J; bases unmatched to any gene: 14. CDR3 length equals 14 residues. Germline CDR1 DFQATT, CDR2 SNEGSKA (reference sequence). CDR3 DNA sequence: TGCAGTGCTAGACTGGACAGGGTCGGGGATCGAAAGTTCTTC. It yields the protein CSARLDRVGDRKFF.

The rearrangement uses TRBV7-2 and TRBJ1-1; 7 bases align to TRBD1. The CDR3 is 13 residues long. After removal of 4 bases from V and 5 bases from J, the junction contained 4 bases not matched to a gene. Per the germline V gene, CDR1 is SGHTA and CDR2 is FQGNSA. CDR3 in DNA: TGTGCCAGCAGCTCAATGGGACAGACTGAAGCTTTCTTT. This gives the protein CASSSMGQTEAFF.

CDR3 DNA: TGTGCCAGCAGTTTGTCGCAGGGAGAAAAACTGTTTTTT. Encoded protein: CASSLSQGEKLFF. This chain joins TRBV12-3 or TRBV12-4 and TRBJ1-4; D is perhaps TRBD1 (5 bases). This CDR3 comprises 13 residues. The V end was cut by 3 bases, the J end by 8 bases, with 10 bases between.

This clonotype was seen only a few times. The chain carries TRBV6-1 and TRBJ2-1; 10 bases are shared with TRBD1. From germline, CDR1 is MNHNS and CDR2 SASEGT. The CDR3 is made up of 16 amino acids. J was trimmed by 7 bases and V by 7 bases; bases with no gene match: 13. The DNA for the CDR3 is TGTGCCAGCAACCAACTACCGGGACAGGGGTATAATGAGCAGTTCTTC. It encodes CASNQLPGQGYNEQFF.